This T cell receptor beta chain was recovered during a study of cytomegalovirus exposure and HLA in healthy donors. Trimming cost V 0 bases and J 7 bases; bases outside gene matches: 4. Looked up from germline, CDR1 is SGDLS and CDR2 is YYNGEE. The CDR3 is 15 amino acids. The study ran its PCR with 60 Vbeta and 13 Jbeta primers. The method was immunoSEQ multiplex PCR; TCRdb's version includes in-frame clones alone and lacks a portion of them. Found here are 60,000 to 85,000 clones, 72% of them singletons; the top ten hold 4.9%. This sequence was found in a man in his fifties or sixties in good health and CMV-seropositive. The rearrangement uses TRBV9 and TRBJ2-1; 10 nucleotides agree with TRBD2. Sequenced: PBMCs. CDR3: CASSVGGLASNEQFF. The CDR3 DNA follows: TGTGCCAGCAGCGTAGGGGGACTAGCGTCGAATGAGCAGTTCTTC.